A single sample is the source of the 5 T cell receptor beta chains below, sequenced in a study of blood T cell repertoires in COVID-19. Assay: immunoSEQ multiplex PCR; the TCRdb copy retains only in-frame clones and omits some. The sample shows approximately 260,000 clones, about 81% of them seen only once. The sequenced material came from PBMCs or T cells enriched from blood (not recorded which). The receptors here all came from a man aged 25-40 years with acute COVID-19.

The chain recombines TRBV30 with TRBJ1-1; no reliable D call. V was shortened by 7 bases and J by 5 bases, with 14 bases between the two germline ends. The CDR3 contains 12 residues. Germline V CDR1 and CDR2: GTSNPN, SVGIG (reference sequence). In DNA, the CDR3 is TGTGCCTTTGCGAGAACGGGAACTGAAGCTTTCTTT. Residues: CAFARTGTEAFF.

CDR3 loop: CASSPRGQGTGELFF. The CDR3 coding sequence is TGTGCCAGCAGCCCTAGGGGACAGGGAACCGGGGAGCTGTTTTTT. The chain couples TRBV7-8 to TRBJ2-2, with TRBD1 matching 9 bases. This CDR3 is built from 15 residues. With V trimmed by 5 bases and J by 5 bases, 6 bases remained unmatched. Germline V gene data show CDR1 as SGHVS and CDR2 as FQNEAQ.

The chain couples TRBV5-1 to TRBJ2-2; 7 bases are shared with TRBD1. This CDR3 is 15 amino acids long. CDR1 and CDR2 from the germline V gene are SGHRS and YFSETQ. The V gene end was trimmed by 2 bases and the J gene end by 7 bases; junction bases not matched to a gene: 8. CDR3 coding DNA: TGCGCCAGCAGCTTTAGGCCAGGGGGTGACGGGGAGCTGTTTTTT. Protein: CASSFRPGGDGELFF.

V usage is TRBV24-1 and J usage is TRBJ2-5; 11 bases fit TRBD2. Trimming took 4 bases from V and 4 from J; bases not matched to a gene: 7. The germline gives CDR1 KGHDR, CDR2 SFDVKD. The CDR3 consists of 16 residues. The chain's CDR3 is CATSDPTSGSLETQYF. The CDR3 bases are TGTGCCACCAGTGACCCCACTAGCGGGAGTTTAGAGACCCAGTACTTC.

This chain connects TRBV18 to TRBJ1-2, with 8 positions matching TRBD1. Germline assignment: CDR1 KGHSH and CDR2 LQKENI. Trimming at V came to 2 bases and at J to 2 bases, leaving 4 bases not matched to a gene. This CDR3 comprises 15 residues. CDR3 coding DNA: TGTGCCAGCTCACCAAACGGACAGGGAAACTATGGCTACACCTTC. Its translation is CASSPNGQGNYGYTF.